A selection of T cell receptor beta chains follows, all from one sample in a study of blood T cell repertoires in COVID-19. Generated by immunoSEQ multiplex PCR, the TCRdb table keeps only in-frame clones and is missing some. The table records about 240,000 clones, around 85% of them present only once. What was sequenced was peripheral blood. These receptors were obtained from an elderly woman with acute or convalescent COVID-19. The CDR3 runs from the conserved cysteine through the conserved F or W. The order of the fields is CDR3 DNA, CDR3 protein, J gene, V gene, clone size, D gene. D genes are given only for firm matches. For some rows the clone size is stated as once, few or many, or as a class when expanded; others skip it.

TGTGCCACCAGAAGCGGGCCTGTAGGGACCCAGTACTTC CATRSGPVGTQYF TRBJ2-5 TRBV6-5 - -
TGTGCCAGCAGTGAAGCGGTCAGCACCGGGGAGCTGTTTTTT CASSEAVSTGELFF TRBJ2-2 TRBV2 once -
TGTGCCAGCAGCCCTTATGGTGGCACTTCGGGGGAGCAGTACTTC CASSPYGGTSGEQYF TRBJ2-7 TRBV9 - -
TGCGCCAGCAGCCAAGATTTGGGGCGTACTGAAGCTTTCTTT CASSQDLGRTEAFF TRBJ1-1 TRBV4-1 - -
TGTGCCAGCAGCCCTGGGGACAGGGGGCAGGGTCAGCCCCAGCATTTT CASSPGDRGQGQPQHF TRBJ1-5 TRBV7-9 few TRBD1
TGTGCCAGCAGTGAAGCGCGTAGAATCAACAATCAGCCCCAGCATTTT CASSEARRINNQPQHF TRBJ1-5 TRBV6-1 - -
TGCAGTGCTAGTGACAGGGTTGCCGGGGCCAACGTCCTGACTTTC CSASDRVAGANVLTF TRBJ2-6 TRBV20-1 once TRBD1
TGTGCCAGCAGCCAAGATATGGGACAGGGAACCAACTCTGGAAACACCATATATTTT CASSQDMGQGTNSGNTIYF TRBJ1-3 TRBV4-2 - TRBD1
TGTGCCAGCAGTGATGGAGGCTCTGGGGCCAACGTCCTGACTTTC CASSDGGSGANVLTF TRBJ2-6 TRBV2 - -
TGCAGTGCTCCAATCTACAATGAGCAGTTCTTC CSAPIYNEQFF TRBJ2-1 TRBV20-1 - -
TGCGCCAGCAGAGCCACCCTCACCGGGGAGCTGTTTTTT CASRATLTGELFF TRBJ2-2 TRBV5-1 - -
TGTGCCAGCAGTGGAGGACTAGCGGGGGTCTCCACAGATACGCAGTATTTT CASSGGLAGVSTDTQYF TRBJ2-3 TRBV6-1 once TRBD2
TGTGCCAGCAGCTTATCGCTGAGCTCCTACGAGCAGTACTTC CASSLSLSSYEQYF TRBJ2-7 TRBV7-9 - -
TGTGCCAGCAGCCCCGAGGGGGGGAGGTATGGCTACACCTTC CASSPEGGRYGYTF TRBJ1-2 TRBV6-4 - -
TGTGCCAGCAGTTACGAGGATAATTCACCCCTCCACTTT CASSYEDNSPLHF TRBJ1-6 TRBV6-5 - -
TGTGCCAGTAGTATAGACAGGGGCGGGGAGCAGTTCTTC CASSIDRGGEQFF TRBJ2-1 TRBV19 - -
TGTGCCAGCAGTACGATGCCCTTCGGTAATTCACCCCTCCACTTT CASSTMPFGNSPLHF TRBJ1-6 TRBV28 - -
TGTGCCACCACCGGCTGGGGGGGTGAGGGCTACACCTTC CATTGWGGEGYTF TRBJ1-2 TRBV12-3/TRBV12-4 - -
TGTGCCAGCAGCTTGTATCTGGGGAAGGGGCCCTACAATGAGCAGTTCTTC CASSLYLGKGPYNEQFF TRBJ2-1 TRBV5-5 - -
TGCGCCAGCAGTAAGGGGTTGATAGCGGGGGGCCTCTCCTACAATGAGCAGTTCTTC CASSKGLIAGGLSYNEQFF TRBJ2-1 TRBV5-1 - TRBD2
TGCGCCAGCAGCTTGGCGACAGGGGGCTCCTACGAGCAGTACTTC CASSLATGGSYEQYF TRBJ2-7 TRBV5-1 - TRBD1
TGTGCCAGCGGGCGGAACACTGAAGCTTTCTTT CASGRNTEAFF TRBJ1-1 TRBV28 - -
TGTGCCAGCAGCTTAAGCGGGGGGCGGGCAGATACGCAGTATTTT CASSLSGGRADTQYF TRBJ2-3 TRBV7-3 - TRBD2
TGCAGCGTTGGAGTGGGGGGTTTCGAGCAGTACTTC CSVGVGGFEQYF TRBJ2-7 TRBV29-1 - -
TGTGCCAGCTCGTCCGGGACAGGGGGCTACGAGCAGTACTTC CASSSGTGGYEQYF TRBJ2-7 TRBV18 once TRBD1
TGTGCCAGTAGTATCCTAGCGGGGAACACAGATACGCAGTATTTT CASSILAGNTDTQYF TRBJ2-3 TRBV19 - TRBD2
TGTGCCAGCAGCCCCGCCCTGACAAATAATAATTCACCCCTCCACTTT CASSPALTNNNSPLHF TRBJ1-6 TRBV28 few -
TGTGCCAGCAGTCTTAAGGGAGGTCAGCCCCAGCATTTT CASSLKGGQPQHF TRBJ1-5 TRBV2 - -
TGCGCCAGCAGCTCTAGCGGCGGGGGGGCCCACAATGAGCAGTTCTTC CASSSSGGGAHNEQFF TRBJ2-1 TRBV5-1 few TRBD2
TGTGCCAGTAGTACCGGGACACTCGAAGAGACCCAGTACTTC CASSTGTLEETQYF TRBJ2-5 TRBV19 - -
TGTGCCAGCCGCTACCCGGCCGGGACAGGGGCCTACGAGCAGTACTTC CASRYPAGTGAYEQYF TRBJ2-7 TRBV7-8 - TRBD1
TGCGCCAGCAGCGCCGGGACAGGGGCGAGGGCCTATGGCTACACCTTC CASSAGTGARAYGYTF TRBJ1-2 TRBV5-1 - TRBD1
TGTGCCAGCACCCTGTTCGGGGAGCTGTTTTTT CASTLFGELFF TRBJ2-2 TRBV12-3/TRBV12-4 once -
TGTGCCAGCACCGGTCCAGGGAAAAGGGCCCGAAATTCACCCCTCCACTTT CASTGPGKRARNSPLHF TRBJ1-6 TRBV7-9 - -
TGTGCCAGCAGCTTACTCGGGGGGGTTACTCCCGGGGAGCTGTTTTTT CASSLLGGVTPGELFF TRBJ2-2 TRBV7-3 once TRBD2
TGCGCCAGCAGTTCTACTCGGGGGGGCCTTGGTGAGACCCAGTACTTC CASSSTRGGLGETQYF TRBJ2-5 TRBV5-1 - TRBD2
TGTGCCAGCTCAGGGACAGATAGCTCCTACAATGAGCAGTTCTTC CASSGTDSSYNEQFF TRBJ2-1 TRBV18 - TRBD1
TGTGCCAGCAGTCCGCATAGCGGGAGAGCAGATACGCAGTATTTT CASSPHSGRADTQYF TRBJ2-3 TRBV6-5 few TRBD2
TGCGCCAGCAGCACGGTCGGGGGTGGGGAAAAACTGTTTTTT CASSTVGGGEKLFF TRBJ1-4 TRBV5-1 - -
TGCGCCAGCAGCCAAGTGGGCAGGGGGGTAATGAACACTGAAGCTTTCTTT CASSQVGRGVMNTEAFF TRBJ1-1 TRBV4-1 - TRBD1
TGTGCCAGCAGGCAGGAACCTAATAGCAATCAGCCCCAGCATTTT CASRQEPNSNQPQHF TRBJ1-5 TRBV2 - -
TGTGCCAGCAGCGGAACGGGACTCTACAATGAAAAACTGTTTTTT CASSGTGLYNEKLFF TRBJ1-4 TRBV2 - -
TGTGCCTGGAGTGGAGGTTTCACCGGGGAGCTGTTTTTT CAWSGGFTGELFF TRBJ2-2 TRBV30 - -
TGTGCCAGCAGTCGGACAGCACCTCGGGAAACTGAAGCTTTCTTT CASSRTAPRETEAFF TRBJ1-1 TRBV6-5 - -
TGTGCCAGCAGCGTAGAACAGGAAACTGAAGCTTTCTTT CASSVEQETEAFF TRBJ1-1 TRBV9 - -
TGCAGTGCTAGTATAACAGGGGGTCTCAACGAGCAGTACTTC CSASITGGLNEQYF TRBJ2-7 TRBV20-1 - TRBD1
TGTGCCAGCAGCTTAGGCGCTAGCGGGGGGGGGAACGAGCAGTACTTC CASSLGASGGGNEQYF TRBJ2-7 TRBV7-2 - TRBD2
TGTGCCAGCAGCTTTCAGTGGGAGAGAACCGGGGAGCTGTTTTTT CASSFQWERTGELFF TRBJ2-2 TRBV13 few -
TGTGCCAGCAGTTCGGGGACAGGGGTCTCTGGGGCCAACGTCCTGACTTTC CASSSGTGVSGANVLTF TRBJ2-6 TRBV2 - TRBD1
TGTGCCAGCAGTTTTGCGGGGAGAGATCAGCCCCAGCATTTT CASSFAGRDQPQHF TRBJ1-5 TRBV28 few -
TGTGCCAGCAGCTATCCCGGGACAGGCTACAATCAGCCCCAGCATTTT CASSYPGTGYNQPQHF TRBJ1-5 TRBV5-8 - TRBD1